This TCR beta chain appears in the sequencing data of a study of PD-1 blockade in classical Hodgkin lymphoma. Study-wide context: With a 2-week interval, patients received intravenous nivolumab at 3 mg/kg. Study-level points and caveats: Reported baseline diversity: healthy donors highest, relapsed/refractory patients lowest. Compared with baseline, CD4+ but not CD8+ TCR diversity had risen significantly by C4D1. Baseline diversity in complete responders resembled that of newly diagnosed patients.

Sample time point: cycle 4 day 1 (C4D1), after more than five weeks of nivolumab. Every patient had relapsed following autologous stem cell transplantation, and cohorts differed in brentuximab vedotin exposure. Note on this clone: Its target is unknown.

Assay: immunoSEQ multiplex PCR; the TCRdb copy retains only in-frame clones and omits some. In the table there are about 90,000 clones, over 80% of which are singletons. The receptor was derived from a human donor with classical Hodgkin lymphoma. Specimen: peripheral blood mononuclear cells (PBMCs), collected before the fourth cycle of nivolumab.

This CDR3 reads CASSLAPAGSYNEQFF. The CDR3, as DNA: TGCGCCAGCAGCTTGGCCCCGGCGGGCTCCTACAATGAGCAGTTCTTC. The chain combines TRBV5-1 with TRBJ2-1; D is possibly TRBD2 (5 bases). Trimming cost V 0 bases and J 0 bases, with 10 bases left between them. CDR3 size: 16 residues. The germline gives CDR1 SGHRS, CDR2 YFSETQ. The full variable domain, completed using reference TRBV5-1 and TRBJ2-1, is KAGVTQTPRYLIKTRGQQVTLSCSPISGHRSVSWYQQTPGQGLQFLFEYFSETQRNKGNFPGRFSGRQFSNSRSEMNVSTLELGDSALYLCASSLAPAGSYNEQFFGPGTRLTVL.